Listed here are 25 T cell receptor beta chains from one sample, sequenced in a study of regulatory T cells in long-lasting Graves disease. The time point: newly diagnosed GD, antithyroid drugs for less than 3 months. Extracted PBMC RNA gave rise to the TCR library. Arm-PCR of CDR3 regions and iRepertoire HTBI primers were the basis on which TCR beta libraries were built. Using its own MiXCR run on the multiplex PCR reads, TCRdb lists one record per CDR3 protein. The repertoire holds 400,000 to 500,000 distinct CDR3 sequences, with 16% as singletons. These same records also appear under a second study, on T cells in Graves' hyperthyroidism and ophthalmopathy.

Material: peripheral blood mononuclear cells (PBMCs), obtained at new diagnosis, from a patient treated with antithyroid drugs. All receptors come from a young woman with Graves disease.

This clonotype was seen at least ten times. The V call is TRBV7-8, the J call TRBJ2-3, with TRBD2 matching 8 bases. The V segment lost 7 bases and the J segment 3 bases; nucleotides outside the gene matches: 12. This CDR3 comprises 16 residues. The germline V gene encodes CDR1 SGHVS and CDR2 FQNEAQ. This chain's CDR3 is CASTKGPAGVTDTQYF. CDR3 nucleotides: TGTGCCAGCACCAAAGGGCCAGCGGGAGTTACAGATACGCAGTATTTT.

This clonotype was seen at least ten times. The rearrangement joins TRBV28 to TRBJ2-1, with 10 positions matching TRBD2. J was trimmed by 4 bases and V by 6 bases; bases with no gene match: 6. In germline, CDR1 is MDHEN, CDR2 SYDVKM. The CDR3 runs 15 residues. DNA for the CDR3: TGTGCCAGCAGCGTCGGGACTAGCGTTTACAATGAGCAGTTCTTC. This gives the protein CASSVGTSVYNEQFF. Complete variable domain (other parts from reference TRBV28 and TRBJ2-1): DVKVTQSSRYLVKRTGEKVFLECVQDMDHENMFWYRQDPGLGLRLIYFSYDVKMKEKGDIPEGYSVSREKKERFSLILESASTNQTSMYLCASSVGTSVYNEQFFGPGTRLTVL.

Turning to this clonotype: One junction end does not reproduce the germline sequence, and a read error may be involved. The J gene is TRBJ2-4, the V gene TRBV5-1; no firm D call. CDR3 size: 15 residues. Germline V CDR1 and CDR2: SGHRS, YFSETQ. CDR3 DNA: TGCACCAGCAGCTTGGCCACGGTTGCCAAAAACATTCAGTACTTC. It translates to CTSSLATVAKNIQYF.

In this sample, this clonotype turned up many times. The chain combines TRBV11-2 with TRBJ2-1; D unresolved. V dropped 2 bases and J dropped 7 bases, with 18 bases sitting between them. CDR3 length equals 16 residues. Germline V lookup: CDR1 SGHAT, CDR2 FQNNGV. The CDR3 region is CASSLIYHPVWNEQFF. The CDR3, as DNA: TGTGCCAGCAGCTTAATATACCATCCGGTGTGGAATGAGCAGTTCTTC.

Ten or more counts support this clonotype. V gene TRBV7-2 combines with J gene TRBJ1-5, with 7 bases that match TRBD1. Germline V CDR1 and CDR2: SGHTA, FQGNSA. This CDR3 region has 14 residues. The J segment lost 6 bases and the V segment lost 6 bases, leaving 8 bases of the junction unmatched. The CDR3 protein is CASSYAGGGQPQHF. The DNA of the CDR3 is TGTGCCAGCAGTTACGCAGGGGGAGGTCAGCCCCAGCATTTT.

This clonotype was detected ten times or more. CDR3 sequence reads: CASRPTGTSGSWSYNEQFF. CDR3 DNA: TGTGCCAGCAGGCCAACCGGGACTAGCGGGAGTTGGTCCTACAATGAGCAGTTCTTC. The chain employs TRBV28 and TRBJ2-1; 14 nucleotides match TRBD2. The CDR3 consists of 19 residues. V dropped 6 bases and J dropped 1; count of bases not matched to a gene: 11. Per germline, CDR1 MDHEN and CDR2 SYDVKM.

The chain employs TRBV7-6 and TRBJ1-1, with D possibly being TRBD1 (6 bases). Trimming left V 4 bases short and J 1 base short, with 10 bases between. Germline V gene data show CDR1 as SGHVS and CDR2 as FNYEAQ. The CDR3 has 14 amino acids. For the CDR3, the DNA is TGTGCCAGCAGCTCGGACAGAGGGAACACTGAAGCTTTCTTT. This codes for CASSSDRGNTEAFF. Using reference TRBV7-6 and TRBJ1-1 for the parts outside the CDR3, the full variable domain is GAGVSQSPRYKVTKRGQDVALRCDPISGHVSLYWYRQALGQGPEFLTYFNYEAQQDKSGLPNDRFSAERPEGSISTLTIQRTEQRDSAMYRCASSSDRGNTEAFFGQGTRLTVV.

The CDR3 DNA reads as TGTGCCACCGACAGGGGGAATAGTGGCTACACCTTC. This gives the protein CATDRGNSGYTF. The chain recombines TRBV12-3 or TRBV12-4 with TRBJ1-2; 9 bases agree with TRBD1. This CDR3 spans 12 amino acids. The V gene end was trimmed by 10 bases and the J gene end by 7 bases; junction bases not matched to a gene: 7.

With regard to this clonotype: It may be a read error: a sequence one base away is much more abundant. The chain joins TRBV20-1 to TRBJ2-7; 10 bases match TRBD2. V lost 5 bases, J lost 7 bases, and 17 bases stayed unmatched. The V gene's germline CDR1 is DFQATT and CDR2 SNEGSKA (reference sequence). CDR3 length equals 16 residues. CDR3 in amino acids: CSADRLAGRWLGEQYF. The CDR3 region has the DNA TGCAGTGCTGACCGACTAGCGGGCCGGTGGTTGGGTGAGCAGTACTTC.

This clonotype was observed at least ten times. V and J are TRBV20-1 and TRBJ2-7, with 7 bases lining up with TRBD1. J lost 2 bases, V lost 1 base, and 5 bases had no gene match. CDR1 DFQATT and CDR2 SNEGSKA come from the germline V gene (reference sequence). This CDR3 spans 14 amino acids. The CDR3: CSARAFQGAYEQYF. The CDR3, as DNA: TGCAGTGCTAGAGCCTTTCAGGGGGCCTACGAGCAGTACTTC.

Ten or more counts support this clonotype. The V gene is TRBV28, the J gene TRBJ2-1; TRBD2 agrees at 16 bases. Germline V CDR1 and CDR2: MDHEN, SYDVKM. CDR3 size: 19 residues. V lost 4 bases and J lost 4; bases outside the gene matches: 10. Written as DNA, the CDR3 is TGTGCCAGCAGTTCAATCACGGGACTAGCGGGAGGGTTATACAATGAGCAGTTCTTC. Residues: CASSSITGLAGGLYNEQFF.

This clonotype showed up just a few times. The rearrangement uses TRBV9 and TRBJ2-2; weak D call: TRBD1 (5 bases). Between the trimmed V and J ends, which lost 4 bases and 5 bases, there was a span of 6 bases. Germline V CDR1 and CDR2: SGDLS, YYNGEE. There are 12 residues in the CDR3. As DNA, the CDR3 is TGTGCCAGCAGCAAGGGGACCGGGGAGCTGTTTTTT. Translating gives CASSKGTGELFF.

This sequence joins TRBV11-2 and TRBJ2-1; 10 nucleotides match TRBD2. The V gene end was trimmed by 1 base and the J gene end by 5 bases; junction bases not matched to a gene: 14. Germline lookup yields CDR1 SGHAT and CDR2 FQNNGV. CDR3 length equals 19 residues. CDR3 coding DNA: TGTGCCAGCAGCTTAGCGTTCTGGACTAGCGGAACCCTCGACAATGAGCAGTTCTTC. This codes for CASSLAFWTSGTLDNEQFF.

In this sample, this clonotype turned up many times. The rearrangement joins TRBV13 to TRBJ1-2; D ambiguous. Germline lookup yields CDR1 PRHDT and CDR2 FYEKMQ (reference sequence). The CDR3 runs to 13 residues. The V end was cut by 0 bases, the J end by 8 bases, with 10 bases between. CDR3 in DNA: TGTGCCAGCAGCTTAGGGACCCCTCTGGGCTACACCTTC. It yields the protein CASSLGTPLGYTF.

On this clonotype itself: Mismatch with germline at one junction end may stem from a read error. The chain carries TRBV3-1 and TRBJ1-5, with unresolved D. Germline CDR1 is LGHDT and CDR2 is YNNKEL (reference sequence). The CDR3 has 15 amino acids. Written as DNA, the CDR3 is TGTGTCAGCAGCCAAGATTTACTCGGCAATCAGCCCCAGCATTTT. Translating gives CVSSQDLLGNQPQHF.

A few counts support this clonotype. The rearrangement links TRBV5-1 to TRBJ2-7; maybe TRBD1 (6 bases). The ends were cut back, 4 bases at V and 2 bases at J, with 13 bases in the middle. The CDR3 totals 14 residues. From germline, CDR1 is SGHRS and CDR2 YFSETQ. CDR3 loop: CASSLGQPAYEQYF. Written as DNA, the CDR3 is TGCGCCAGCAGCCTAGGACAGCCGGCCTACGAGCAGTACTTC.

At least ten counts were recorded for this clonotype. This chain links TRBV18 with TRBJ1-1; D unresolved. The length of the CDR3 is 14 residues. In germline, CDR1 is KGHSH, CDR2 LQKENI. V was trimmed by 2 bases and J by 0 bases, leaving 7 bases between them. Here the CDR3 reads CASSPFSLNTEAFF. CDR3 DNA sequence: TGTGCCAGCTCACCATTCTCCCTGAACACTGAAGCTTTCTTT.

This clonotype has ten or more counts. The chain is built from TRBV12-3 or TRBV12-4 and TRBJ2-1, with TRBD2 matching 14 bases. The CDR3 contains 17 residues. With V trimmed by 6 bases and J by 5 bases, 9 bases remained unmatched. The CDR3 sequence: CASRRTGTSGSNNEQFF. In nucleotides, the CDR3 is TGTGCCAGCAGGCGGACAGGGACTAGCGGGAGTAACAATGAGCAGTTCTTC.

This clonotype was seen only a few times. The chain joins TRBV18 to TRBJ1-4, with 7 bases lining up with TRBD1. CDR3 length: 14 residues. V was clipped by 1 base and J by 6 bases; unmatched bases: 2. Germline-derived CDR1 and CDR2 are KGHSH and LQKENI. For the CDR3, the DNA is TGTGCCAGCTCACCACAGGGGGCGGATGAAAAACTGTTTTTT. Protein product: CASSPQGADEKLFF.

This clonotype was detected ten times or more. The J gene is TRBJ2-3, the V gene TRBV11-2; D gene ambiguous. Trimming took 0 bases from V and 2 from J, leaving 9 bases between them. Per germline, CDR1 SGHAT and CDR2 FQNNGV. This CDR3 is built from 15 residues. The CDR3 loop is CASSLDYGPTDTQYF. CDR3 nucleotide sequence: TGTGCCAGCAGCTTAGATTACGGGCCCACAGATACGCAGTATTTT.

The CDR3 coding sequence is TGTGCCAGCAGCCCGATCGGACAGGGTTTGAACACCGGGGAGCTGTTTTTT. It translates to CASSPIGQGLNTGELFF. The chain has TRBV7-9 and TRBJ2-2; 8 positions agree with TRBD1. V lost 5 bases to trimming and J lost 1 base; unmatched junction nucleotides: 9. The CDR3 totals 17 residues. Germline values: CDR1 SEHNR, CDR2 FQNEAQ (reference sequence). Full variable domain (missing parts from reference TRBV7-9 and TRBJ2-2): DTGVSQNPRHKITKRGQNVTFRCDPISEHNRLYWYRQTLGQGPEFLTYFQNEAQLEKSRLLSDRFSAERPKGSFSTLEIQRTEQGDSAMYLCASSPIGQGLNTGELFFGEGSRLTVL.

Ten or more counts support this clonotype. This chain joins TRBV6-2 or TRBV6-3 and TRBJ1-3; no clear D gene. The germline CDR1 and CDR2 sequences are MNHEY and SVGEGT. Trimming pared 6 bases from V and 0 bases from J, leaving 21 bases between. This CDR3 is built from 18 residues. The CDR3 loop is CASSLGLLGGPSGNTIYF. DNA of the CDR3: TGTGCCAGCAGCCTTGGGCTCTTGGGAGGACCCTCTGGAAACACCATATATTTT.

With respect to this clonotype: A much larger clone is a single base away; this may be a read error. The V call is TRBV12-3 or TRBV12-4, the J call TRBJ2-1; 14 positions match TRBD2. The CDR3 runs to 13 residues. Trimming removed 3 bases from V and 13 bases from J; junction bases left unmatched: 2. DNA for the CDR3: TGTGCCAGCAGTTTGGGGACTAGCGGGAGTCAGTTCTTC. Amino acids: CASSLGTSGSQFF.

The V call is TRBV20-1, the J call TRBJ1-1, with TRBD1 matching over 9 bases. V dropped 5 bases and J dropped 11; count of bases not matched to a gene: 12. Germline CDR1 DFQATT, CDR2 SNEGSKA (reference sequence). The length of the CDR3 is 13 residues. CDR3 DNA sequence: TGCAGTGCTCATGGGACAGGGATGAATAAGGCTTTCTTT. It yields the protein CSAHGTGMNKAFF.

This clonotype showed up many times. The CDR3: CASSLTGIETQYF. The DNA of the CDR3 is TGTGCCAGCAGCTTAACAGGGATTGAGACCCAGTACTTC. J is TRBJ2-5 and V is TRBV11-2, with a possible D match to TRBD1 (6 bases). The CDR3 has 13 amino acids. The V end lost 2 bases, the J end lost 5 bases, and 9 bases lay between the germline ends. In germline, CDR1 is SGHAT, CDR2 FQNNGV.